The rows below give T cell receptor beta chains drawn from one sample of a study of blood T cell repertoires in COVID-19. Sequenced by immunoSEQ multiplex PCR; TCRdb stores in-frame clones only, minus some. Among around 160,000 clones listed, around 85% were seen once. The sequencing sample was made of peripheral blood. The source of these receptors is a man between 60 and 75 years old with acute or convalescent COVID-19. Each CDR3 is given with its conserved first and last residue. Part of the rows lack a size; the others show once, few, many or a class for expanded clones.

size	length	V	J	CDR3
.	13	TRBV28	TRBJ1-1	CASSSPTGTEAFF
once	14	TRBV5-1	TRBJ2-3	CASSLESSSGTQYF
.	14	TRBV10-3	TRBJ1-1	CAIRKDREGTEAFF
.	18	TRBV9	TRBJ2-3	CASSVEGAGASSTDTQYF
.	18	TRBV24-1	TRBJ2-3	CATSDSLGTSGMADTQYF
.	16	TRBV3-1/TRBV3-2	TRBJ2-1	CASSRTLLAGDNEQFF
.	13	TRBV21-1	TRBJ2-1	CASSKAAGQGKFF
once	20	TRBV4-1	TRBJ1-5	CASSQDWAGAGTARNQPQHF
.	12	TRBV7-9	TRBJ2-3	CASSSTSELKYF
.	15	TRBV27	TRBJ2-5	CASSPLGRMRETQYF
.	12	TRBV7-9	TRBJ1-2	CASSQTGLGYTF
.	11	TRBV30	TRBJ1-3	CAWTARNTIYF
.	17	TRBV19	TRBJ2-1	CASSIAAGGGPYNEQFF
.	13	TRBV27	TRBJ1-1	CASSSIGTDRAFF
.	14	TRBV5-5	TRBJ2-7	CASSHRDISYEQYF
.	13	TRBV27	TRBJ2-7	CASSLSVAQMQYF
.	13	TRBV28	TRBJ2-7	CASRTSGSYEQYF
.	15	TRBV28	TRBJ2-7	CASSLRDRGRGEQYF
few	15	TRBV7-6	TRBJ2-5	CASSIGLAGVETQYF
.	14	TRBV5-5	TRBJ1-2	CASSPRTGGLGYTF
.	13	TRBV18	TRBJ2-7	CASSLDRVGEQYF
.	15	TRBV30	TRBJ1-6	CAWTEPGSFWGPLHF
.	15	TRBV5-1	TRBJ2-5	CASSFAGTAGETQYF
.	14	TRBV3-1/TRBV3-2	TRBJ2-7	CASSLGTSVYEQYF
.	15	TRBV9	TRBJ2-7	CASSVSGRASDEQYF
.	14	TRBV7-9	TRBJ1-2	CASSLVHNNYGYTF
.	15	TRBV6-5	TRBJ1-1	CASSYSVGQNTEAFF
once	15	TRBV28	TRBJ1-4	CASSLTGGRNEKLFF
.	16	TRBV27	TRBJ1-5	CASSPPGVLSNQPQHF
.	14	TRBV11-3	TRBJ2-5	CASSPPGRRETQYF
.	14	TRBV2	TRBJ2-1	CASRVTSGSDEQFF
.	14	TRBV5-1	TRBJ2-7	CASSLLAGSYEQYF
few	13	TRBV7-3	TRBJ1-1	CASSLRRETEAFF
.	12	TRBV13	TRBJ2-1	CASSSGLAEQFF
many	11	TRBV30	TRBJ1-1	CAWSVPGRTFF
.	12	TRBV24-1	TRBJ2-2	CATSVPGGELFF
.	18	TRBV18	TRBJ2-1	CASSPRSYAGGLRNEQFF
.	15	TRBV5-5	TRBJ2-5	CASSGGTGRQETQYF
.	10	TRBV20-1	TRBJ1-1	CSASDREAFF
.	16	TRBV2	TRBJ2-7	CASSEVVAGAGYEQYF
.	17	TRBV5-1	TRBJ2-2	CASRIGLNREISGELFF
.	14	TRBV6-5	TRBJ1-2	CASSSIREDYGYTF
.	16	TRBV3-1/TRBV3-2	TRBJ1-5	CASSPTGTRNNQPQHF
.	19	TRBV3-1/TRBV3-2	TRBJ2-7	CASSQELGLAGGLFHEQYF
.	12	TRBV28	TRBJ1-2	CASQWAGAGYTF
.	17	TRBV5-8	TRBJ1-4	CASSHGQGSSTNEKLFF
.	15	TRBV6-5	TRBJ1-5	CASSLGPNPEQPQHF
.	14	TRBV29-1	TRBJ2-2	CSAQGHMDTGELFF
once	15	TRBV27	TRBJ1-6	CASSVRTVSNSPLHF
.	14	TRBV5-1	TRBJ1-3	CASSEGPNGYTIYF
.	14	TRBV5-1	TRBJ2-1	CASTLISSYNEQFF
.	14	TRBV27	TRBJ2-7	CASSFRDSTYEQYF
.	16	TRBV21-1	TRBJ1-2	CASSKLYPVSSCGYTF
.	14	TRBV29-1	TRBJ2-7	CSVDWPPNSYEQYF